Below, 15 T cell receptor beta chains from the same sample are listed, as sequenced in a study of glioma-infiltrating T cells. The iRepertoire nested amplicon-rescue multiplex PCR amplified TCR alpha and beta CDR3s from RNA. MiXCR, applied by TCRdb to the multiplex PCR reads, yields one record per CDR3 protein. The table records more than 95,000 distinct CDR3 sequences, 23% of them present only once. The specimen was glioma tissue, nonneoplastic brain tissue, or PBMCs (not recorded which). Every receptor here comes from a human donor with low-grade glioma or glioblastoma, undergoing nonglioma brain surgery, or in good health (not recorded which).

This clonotype has a count of ten or more. Here the CDR3 DNA reads TGTGCCAGCAGCTTTAGCGGGAGCCCCCAAGAGACCCAGTACTTC. Amino acid sequence: CASSFSGSPQETQYF. V is TRBV5-4 and J is TRBJ2-5; 9 bases map to TRBD2. The CDR3 is 15 residues long. Germline loops: CDR1 SGHNT, CDR2 YYREEE (reference sequence). J lost 1 base, V lost 2 bases, and 3 bases had no gene match.

This chain uses TRBV2 with TRBJ2-1; D ambiguous. Per the germline V gene, CDR1 is SNHLY and CDR2 is FYNNEI. The CDR3 covers 14 residues. V was shortened by 6 bases and J by 13 bases, with 22 bases between the two germline ends. In DNA form, the CDR3 reads TGTGCCAGCAGCTCTCCCAATGCAGTGGATTTTCAGTTCTTC. Amino acids: CASSSPNAVDFQFF.

This clonotype was counted only a few times. V usage is TRBV10-3 and J usage is TRBJ1-3, with a possible D match to TRBD1 (6 bases). The CDR3 runs to 15 residues. Germline V gene sequence: CDR1 ENHRY, CDR2 SYGVKD. V lost 10 bases and J lost 0, with 16 bases in between. CDR3 bases: TGTGCCACCTCAGGACAGACGGCCTCTGGAAACACCATATATTTT. Residues: CATSGQTASGNTIYF.

V gene TRBV11-2 combines with J gene TRBJ2-5, with a weak D call TRBD1 (6 bases). The germline V and J ends were trimmed by 1 base and 5 bases, with 17 bases remaining between them. There are 16 residues in the CDR3. Germline CDR1 SGHAT, CDR2 FQNNGV. DNA of the CDR3: TGTGCCAGCAGCTTAGTGGTGAGGTGGGGGCGGGAGACCCAGTACTTC. Protein sequence: CASSLVVRWGRETQYF.

About this clonotype: This may be a read error, as it is one base from a much larger clone. The J gene is TRBJ2-1, the V gene TRBV4-1; D not resolved. This CDR3 contains 15 residues. Per the germline V gene, CDR1 is MGHRA and CDR2 is YSYEKL. CDR3 residues: CASSQNTDSHNGQFF. The CDR3 DNA sequence: TGCGCCAGCAGCCAAAACACTGACTCCCACAATGGGCAGTTCTTC.

In its sample, this clonotype was seen many times. The rearrangement uses TRBV20-1 and TRBJ1-2, with D hard to call. This CDR3 has 13 residues. Germline V lookup: CDR1 DFQATT, CDR2 SNEGSKA (reference sequence). V shed 0 bases and J shed 2 bases, with 7 bases lying between them. CDR3 DNA sequence: TGCAGTGCTAGAGATCAGTTAAACTATGGCTACACCTTC. It encodes CSARDQLNYGYTF.

About this clonotype itself: This may stem from a read error, because a much larger clone lies one nucleotide away. V is TRBV10-3 and J is TRBJ2-2; 11 nucleotides line up with TRBD2. CDR3 length equals 16 residues. CDR1 is ENHRY and CDR2 is SYGVKD in the germline V gene. J lost 5 bases, V lost 8 bases, and 10 bases had no gene match. CDR3 nucleotide sequence: TGTGCCATCTACACCACTAGCGGGAGACGTACCGGGGAGCTGTTTTTT. Its protein product is CAIYTTSGRRTGELFF.

This clonotype was seen more than once but under ten times. The chain combines TRBV12-3 or TRBV12-4 with TRBJ2-7, with 14 bases fitting TRBD2. V dropped 6 bases and J dropped 5; count of bases not matched to a gene: 3. The CDR3 has 14 amino acids. CDR3 DNA sequence: TGTGCCAGCAGCGGACTAGCGGGAGGAAACGAGCAGTACTTC. Protein sequence: CASSGLAGGNEQYF.

V and J are TRBV27 and TRBJ2-1; 10 positions agree with TRBD2. The germline gives CDR1 MNHEY, CDR2 SMNVEV (reference sequence). V lost 6 bases to trimming and J lost 8 bases; unmatched junction nucleotides: 7. The CDR3 is made up of 14 amino acids. Written as DNA, the CDR3 is TGTGCCAGCAGAGTCCTAGCGGGAGCCCATGAGCAGTTCTTC. Its translation is CASRVLAGAHEQFF.

As regards this clonotype: The conserved phenylalanine or tryptophan is not found at the CDR3 terminus, so this likely reflects a read error. No DNA is shown, since the ends of the CDR3 on it are uncertain; the CDR3 is the one TCRdb lists. The gene calls are TRBV4-1 and TRBJ2-1. Germline V gene data show CDR1 as MGHRA and CDR2 as YSYEKL. Termini included, the CDR3 measures 14 amino acids. The CDR3: CASGTYLPTSKQFL.

Many counts were recorded for this clonotype. This rearrangement joins TRBV20-1 to TRBJ2-4, with TRBD2 matching 9 bases. This CDR3 has 17 amino acids. J gave up 3 bases and V 2 bases, and 11 bases lay outside the gene matches. CDR1 is DFQATT and CDR2 is SNEGSKA in the germline V gene (reference sequence). The CDR3 here is CSARTRGGRADKNIQYF. DNA for the CDR3: TGCAGTGCTAGAACGAGGGGCGGGAGGGCCGACAAAAACATTCAGTACTTC.

This clonotype was detected many times. The rearrangement joins TRBV4-2 to TRBJ2-7; TRBD2 aligns across 14 bases. This CDR3 is 18 amino acids long. Germline assignment: CDR1 LGHNA and CDR2 YNFKEQ. V shed 5 bases, J shed 0 bases, and the junction held 9 bases outside the gene matches. The CDR3 DNA reads TGTGCCAGCAGCGCCGGACTAGCGGGAGGTTCGAGCTCCTACGAGCAGTACTTC. It translates to CASSAGLAGGSSSYEQYF.

This clonotype was observed a handful of times. A much larger clonotype is one base distant, so this may be a read error. J is TRBJ1-2 and V is TRBV29-1; D might be TRBD1 (5 bases). Germline CDR1 is SQVTM and CDR2 is ANQGSEA. V was trimmed by 5 bases and J by 4 bases, leaving 20 bases between them. The CDR3 has 15 amino acids. CDR3 DNA sequence: TGCAGCGTTTCATTGGGGACTACTACCATCTATGGCTACACCTTC. Protein: CSVSLGTTTIYGYTF. Full variable domain (rest looked up from reference TRBV29-1 and TRBJ1-2): SAVISQKPSRDICQRGTSLTIQCQVDSQVTMMFWYRQQPGQSLTLIATANQGSEATYESGFVIDKFPISRPNLTFSTLTVSNMSPEDSSIYLCSVSLGTTTIYGYTFGSGTRLTVV.

The chain recombines TRBV5-1 with TRBJ2-1, with 9 bases that match TRBD2. Germline V lookup: CDR1 SGHRS, CDR2 YFSETQ. The CDR3 has 14 residues. Germline trimming cut 3 bases from V and 8 bases from J; bases unmatched to any gene: 6. The CDR3 region is CASSSSSGNDEQFF. The DNA of the CDR3 is TGCGCCAGCAGCTCCTCTAGCGGGAACGATGAGCAGTTCTTC.

The sample holds many counts of this clonotype. The chain is built from TRBV3-1 and TRBJ1-6; D ambiguous. Trimming removed 4 bases from V and 7 bases from J, with 14 bases in between. The CDR3 sequence is 15 residues long. Germline V gene data show CDR1 as LGHDT and CDR2 as YNNKEL (reference sequence). CDR3 sequence (DNA): TGTGCCAGCAGCCCCGAGGCGACCGCGAATTCACCCCTCCACTTT. Residues: CASSPEATANSPLHF.